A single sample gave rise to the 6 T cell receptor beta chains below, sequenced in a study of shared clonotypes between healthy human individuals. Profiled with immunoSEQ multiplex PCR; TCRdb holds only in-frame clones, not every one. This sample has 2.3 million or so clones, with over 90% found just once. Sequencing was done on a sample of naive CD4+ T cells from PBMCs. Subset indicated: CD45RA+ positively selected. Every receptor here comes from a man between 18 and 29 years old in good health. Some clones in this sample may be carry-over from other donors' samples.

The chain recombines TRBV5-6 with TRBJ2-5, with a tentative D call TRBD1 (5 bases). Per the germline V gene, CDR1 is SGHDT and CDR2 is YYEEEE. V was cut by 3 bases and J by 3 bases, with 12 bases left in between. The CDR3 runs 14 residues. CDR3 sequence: CASSSTSGKETQYF. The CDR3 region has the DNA TGTGCCAGCAGCTCGACCTCAGGGAAAGAGACCCAGTACTTC.

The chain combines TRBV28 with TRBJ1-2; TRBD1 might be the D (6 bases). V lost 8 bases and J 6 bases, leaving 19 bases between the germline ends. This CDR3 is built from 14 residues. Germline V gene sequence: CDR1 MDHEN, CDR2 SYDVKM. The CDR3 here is CASQTTERTDGYTF. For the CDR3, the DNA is TGTGCCAGCCAAACGACGGAGAGGACAGATGGCTACACCTTC.

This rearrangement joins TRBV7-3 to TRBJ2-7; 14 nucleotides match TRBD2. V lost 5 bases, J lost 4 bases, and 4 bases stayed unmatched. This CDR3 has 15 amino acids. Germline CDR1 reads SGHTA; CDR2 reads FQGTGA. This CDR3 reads CASSRTSGRNYEQYF. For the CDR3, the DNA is TGTGCCAGCAGCCGGACTAGCGGGAGGAATTACGAGCAGTACTTC.

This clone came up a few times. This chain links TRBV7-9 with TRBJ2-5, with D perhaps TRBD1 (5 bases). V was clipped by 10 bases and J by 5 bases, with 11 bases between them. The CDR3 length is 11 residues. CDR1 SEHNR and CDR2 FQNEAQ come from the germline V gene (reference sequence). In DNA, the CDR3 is TGTGCCACCCAGGGCTACGAGACCCAGTACTTC. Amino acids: CATQGYETQYF.

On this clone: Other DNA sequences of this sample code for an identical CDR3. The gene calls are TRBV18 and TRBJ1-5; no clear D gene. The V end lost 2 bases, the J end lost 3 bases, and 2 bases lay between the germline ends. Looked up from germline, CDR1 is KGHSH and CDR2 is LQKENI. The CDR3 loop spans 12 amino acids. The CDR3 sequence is CASSPFNQPQHF. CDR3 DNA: TGTGCCAGCTCACCATTCAATCAGCCCCAGCATTTT.

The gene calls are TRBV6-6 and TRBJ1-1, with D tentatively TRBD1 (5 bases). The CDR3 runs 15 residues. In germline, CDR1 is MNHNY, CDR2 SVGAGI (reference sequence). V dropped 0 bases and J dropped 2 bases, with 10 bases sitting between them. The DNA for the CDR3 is TGTGCCAGCAGTTACTCAGGGGCTTCAAACACTGAAGCTTTCTTT. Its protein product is CASSYSGASNTEAFF.